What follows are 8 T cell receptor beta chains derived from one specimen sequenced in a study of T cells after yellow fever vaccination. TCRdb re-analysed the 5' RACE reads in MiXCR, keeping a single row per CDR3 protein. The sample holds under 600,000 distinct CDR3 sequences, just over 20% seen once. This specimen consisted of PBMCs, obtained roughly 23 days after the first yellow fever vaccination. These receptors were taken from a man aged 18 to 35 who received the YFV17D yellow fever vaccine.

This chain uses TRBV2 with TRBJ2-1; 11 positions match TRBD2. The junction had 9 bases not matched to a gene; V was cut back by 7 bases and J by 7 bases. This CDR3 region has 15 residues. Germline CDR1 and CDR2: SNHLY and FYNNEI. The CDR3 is CASTIAGGPGNEQFF. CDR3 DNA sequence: TGTGCCAGCACTATAGCGGGGGGGCCCGGGAATGAGCAGTTCTTC.

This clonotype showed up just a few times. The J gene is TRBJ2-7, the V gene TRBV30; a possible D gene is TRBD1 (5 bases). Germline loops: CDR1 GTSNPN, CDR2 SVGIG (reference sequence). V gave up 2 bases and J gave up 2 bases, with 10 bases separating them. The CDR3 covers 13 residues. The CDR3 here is CAWSPDNPYEQYF. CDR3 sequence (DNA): TGTGCCTGGAGTCCGGACAACCCCTACGAGCAGTACTTC.

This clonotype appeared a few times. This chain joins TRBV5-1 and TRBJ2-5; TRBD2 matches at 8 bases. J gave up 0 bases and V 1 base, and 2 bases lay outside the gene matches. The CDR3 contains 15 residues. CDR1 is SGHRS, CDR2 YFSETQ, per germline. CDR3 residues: CASSLTSGHQETQYF. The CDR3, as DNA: TGCGCCAGCAGCTTGACTAGCGGACACCAAGAGACCCAGTACTTC.

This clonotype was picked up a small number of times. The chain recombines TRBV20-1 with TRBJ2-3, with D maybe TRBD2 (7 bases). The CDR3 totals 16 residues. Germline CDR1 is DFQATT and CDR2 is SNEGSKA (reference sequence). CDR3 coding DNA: TGCAGCGCTTGGCTCGGGGGGCACACTAGCACAGATACGCAGTATTTT. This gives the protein CSAWLGGHTSTDTQYF.

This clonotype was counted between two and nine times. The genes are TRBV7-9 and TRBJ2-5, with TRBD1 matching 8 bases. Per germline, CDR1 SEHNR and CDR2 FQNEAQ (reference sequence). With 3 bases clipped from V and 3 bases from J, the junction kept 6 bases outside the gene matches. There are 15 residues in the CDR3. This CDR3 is CASSLPDRGKETQYF. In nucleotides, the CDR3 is TGTGCCAGCAGCTTGCCTGACAGGGGTAAAGAGACCCAGTACTTC.

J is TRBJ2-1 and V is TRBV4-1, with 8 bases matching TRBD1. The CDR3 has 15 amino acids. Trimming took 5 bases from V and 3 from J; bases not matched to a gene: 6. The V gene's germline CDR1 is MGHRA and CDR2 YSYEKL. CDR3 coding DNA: TGCGCCAGCAGCAAGACAGGGGCCCTCTACAATGAGCAGTTCTTC. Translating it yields CASSKTGALYNEQFF.

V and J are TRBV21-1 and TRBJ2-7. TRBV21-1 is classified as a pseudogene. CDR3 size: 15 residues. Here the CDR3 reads CASSMGTGGADEQYV. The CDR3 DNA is TGTGCCAGCAGCATGGGAACAGGGGGCGCCGACGAGCAGTACGTC.

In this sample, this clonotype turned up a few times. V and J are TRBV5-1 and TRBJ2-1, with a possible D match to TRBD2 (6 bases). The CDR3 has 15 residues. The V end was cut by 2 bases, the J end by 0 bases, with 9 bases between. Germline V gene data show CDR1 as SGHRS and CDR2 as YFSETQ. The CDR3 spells CASSFLTSSYNEQFF. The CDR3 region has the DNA TGCGCCAGCAGCTTCCTGACTAGCTCCTACAATGAGCAGTTCTTC.